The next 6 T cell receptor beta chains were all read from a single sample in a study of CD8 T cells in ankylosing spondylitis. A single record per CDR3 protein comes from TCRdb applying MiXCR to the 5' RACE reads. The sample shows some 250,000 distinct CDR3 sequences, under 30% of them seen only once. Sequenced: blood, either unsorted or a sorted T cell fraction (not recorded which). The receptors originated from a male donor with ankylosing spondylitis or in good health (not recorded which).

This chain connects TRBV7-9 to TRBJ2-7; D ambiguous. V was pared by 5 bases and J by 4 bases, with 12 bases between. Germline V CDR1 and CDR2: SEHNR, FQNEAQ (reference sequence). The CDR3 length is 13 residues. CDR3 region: CASSAGRVYEQYF. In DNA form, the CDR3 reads TGTGCCAGCAGCGCCGGACGCGTTTACGAGCAGTACTTC.

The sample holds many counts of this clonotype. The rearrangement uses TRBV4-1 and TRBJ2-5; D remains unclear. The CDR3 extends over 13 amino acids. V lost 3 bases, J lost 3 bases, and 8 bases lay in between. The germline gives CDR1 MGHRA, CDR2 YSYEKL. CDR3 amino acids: CASSQWVEETQYF. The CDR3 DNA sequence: TGCGCCAGCAGCCAGTGGGTCGAAGAGACCCAGTACTTC.

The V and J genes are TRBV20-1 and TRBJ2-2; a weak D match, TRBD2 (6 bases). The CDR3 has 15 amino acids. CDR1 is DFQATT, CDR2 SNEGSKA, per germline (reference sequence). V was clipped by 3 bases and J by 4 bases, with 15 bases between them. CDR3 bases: TGCAGTGCTAGCCGGGCGGGGATGAGCACCGGGGAGCTGTTTTTT. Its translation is CSASRAGMSTGELFF.

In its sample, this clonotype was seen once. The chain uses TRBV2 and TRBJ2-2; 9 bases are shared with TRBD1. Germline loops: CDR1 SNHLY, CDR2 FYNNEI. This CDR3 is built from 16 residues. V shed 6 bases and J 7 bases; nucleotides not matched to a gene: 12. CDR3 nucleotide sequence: TGTGCCAGCAGCGTGGGGACAGGGTTTATCAGCGGGGAGCTGTTTTTT. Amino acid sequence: CASSVGTGFISGELFF. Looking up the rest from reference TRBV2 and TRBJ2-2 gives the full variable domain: EPEVTQTPSHQVTQMGQEVILRCVPISNHLYFYWYRQILGQKVEFLVSFYNNEISEKSEIFDDQFSVERPDGSNFTLKIRSTKLEDSAMYFCASSVGTGFISGELFFGEGSRLTVL.

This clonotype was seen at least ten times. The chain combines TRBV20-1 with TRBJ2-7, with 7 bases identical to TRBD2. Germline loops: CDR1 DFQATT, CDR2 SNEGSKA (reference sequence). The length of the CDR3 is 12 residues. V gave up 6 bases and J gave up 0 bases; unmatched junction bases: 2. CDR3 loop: CSASGVSYEQYF. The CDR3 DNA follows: TGCAGTGCAAGCGGGGTCTCCTACGAGCAGTACTTC.

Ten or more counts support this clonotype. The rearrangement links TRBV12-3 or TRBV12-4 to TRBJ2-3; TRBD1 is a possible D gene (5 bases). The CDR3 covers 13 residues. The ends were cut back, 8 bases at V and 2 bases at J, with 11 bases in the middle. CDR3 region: CASDDSYTDTQYF. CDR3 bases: TGTGCCAGCGACGACAGCTACACAGATACGCAGTATTTT.